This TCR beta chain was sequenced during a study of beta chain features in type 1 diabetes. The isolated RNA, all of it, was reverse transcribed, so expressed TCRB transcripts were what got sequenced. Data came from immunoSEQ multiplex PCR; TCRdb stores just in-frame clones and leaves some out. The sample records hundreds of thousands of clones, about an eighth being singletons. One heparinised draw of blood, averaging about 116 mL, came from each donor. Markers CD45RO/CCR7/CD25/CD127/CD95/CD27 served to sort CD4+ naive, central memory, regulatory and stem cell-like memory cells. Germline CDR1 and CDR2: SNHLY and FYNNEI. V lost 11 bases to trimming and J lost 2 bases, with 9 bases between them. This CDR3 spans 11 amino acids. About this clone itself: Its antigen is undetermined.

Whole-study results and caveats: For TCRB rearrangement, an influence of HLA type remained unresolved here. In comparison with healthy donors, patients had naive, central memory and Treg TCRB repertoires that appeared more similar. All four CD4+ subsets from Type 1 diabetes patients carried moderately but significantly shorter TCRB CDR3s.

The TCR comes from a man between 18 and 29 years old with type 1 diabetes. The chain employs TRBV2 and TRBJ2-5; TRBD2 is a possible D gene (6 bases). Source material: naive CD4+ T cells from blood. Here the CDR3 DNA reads TGTGCCGGAGGGGTACAAGAGACCCAGTACTTC. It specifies CAGGVQETQYF.